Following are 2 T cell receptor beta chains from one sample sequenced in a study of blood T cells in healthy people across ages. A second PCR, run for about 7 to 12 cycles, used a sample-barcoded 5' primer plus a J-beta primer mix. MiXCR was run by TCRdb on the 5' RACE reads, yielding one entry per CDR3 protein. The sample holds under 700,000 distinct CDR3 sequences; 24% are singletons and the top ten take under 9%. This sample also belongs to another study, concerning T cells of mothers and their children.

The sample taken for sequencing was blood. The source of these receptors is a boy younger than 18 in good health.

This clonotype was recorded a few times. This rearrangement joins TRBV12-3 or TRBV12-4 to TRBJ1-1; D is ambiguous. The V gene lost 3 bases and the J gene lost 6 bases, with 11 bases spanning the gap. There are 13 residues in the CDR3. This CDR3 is CASSFTGSSEAFF. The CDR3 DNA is TGTGCCAGCAGTTTCACCGGGAGTTCTGAAGCTTTCTTT.

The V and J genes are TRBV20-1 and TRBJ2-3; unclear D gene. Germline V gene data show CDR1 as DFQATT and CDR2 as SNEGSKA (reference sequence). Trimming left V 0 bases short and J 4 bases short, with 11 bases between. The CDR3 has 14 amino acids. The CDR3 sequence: CSARDGVVPDTQYF. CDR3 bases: TGCAGTGCTAGAGATGGCGTAGTGCCAGATACGCAGTATTTT.